Listed here are 11 T cell receptor beta chains from one sample, sequenced in a study of blood T cell repertoires in COVID-19. Assay: immunoSEQ multiplex PCR; the TCRdb copy retains only in-frame clones and omits some. The sample has around 260,000 clones; about 87% are singletons. The material sequenced was peripheral blood. The receptor set was obtained from an older woman with COVID-19, enrolled during active disease.

V usage is TRBV4-3 and J usage is TRBJ2-7; D may be TRBD1 (6 bases). Germline V lookup: CDR1 LGHNA, CDR2 YSLEER. This CDR3 contains 13 residues. The V gene lost 1 base and the J gene lost 4 bases, with 8 bases spanning the gap. DNA for the CDR3: TGCGCCAGCAGCCAAGTAAGGGGGTACGAGCAGTACTTC. Translation: CASSQVRGYEQYF.

The rearrangement uses TRBV18 and TRBJ2-3; 8 bases line up with TRBD2. CDR1 is KGHSH, CDR2 LQKENI, per germline. This CDR3 is built from 16 residues. J gave up 0 bases and V 3 bases, and 5 bases lay outside the gene matches. Written as DNA, the CDR3 is TGTGCCAGCTCACCCCTAGCTAGCGGGAGCACAGATACGCAGTATTTT. Protein product: CASSPLASGSTDTQYF.

The genes are TRBV7-2 and TRBJ1-6, with 7 nucleotides matching TRBD1. The CDR3 loop spans 15 amino acids. Looked up from germline, CDR1 is SGHTA and CDR2 is FQGNSA. Trimming at V came to 1 base and at J to 10 bases, leaving 7 bases not matched to a gene. In DNA, the CDR3 is TGTGCCAGCAGCTTAGGACAGGGTTATCGATCACCCCTCCACTTT. Encoded protein: CASSLGQGYRSPLHF. Drawing the rest from reference TRBV7-2 and TRBJ1-6, the complete variable domain is GAGVSQSPSNKVTEKGKDVELRCDPISGHTALYWYRQSLGQGLEFLIYFQGNSAPDKSGLPSDRFSAERTGGSVSTLTIQRTQQEDSAVYLCASSLGQGYRSPLHFGNGTRLTVT.

The V gene is TRBV30, the J gene TRBJ2-6; D is ambiguous. In germline, CDR1 is GTSNPN, CDR2 SVGIG (reference sequence). The ends were cut back, 3 bases at V and 4 bases at J, with 10 bases in the middle. This CDR3 is built from 14 residues. CDR3 DNA sequence: TGTGCCTGGAGCGCCGGGTACGGGGCCAACGTCCTGACTTTC. Amino acid sequence: CAWSAGYGANVLTF.

V is TRBV28 and J is TRBJ1-1, with 8 nucleotides matching TRBD1. The germline V gene encodes CDR1 MDHEN and CDR2 SYDVKM. The length of the CDR3 is 16 residues. The V gene end was trimmed by 6 bases and the J gene end by 1 base; junction bases not matched to a gene: 10. The CDR3 nucleotides read TGTGCCAGCAGCCCGAGGACAGGGTCTAGGAACACTGAAGCTTTCTTT. Protein product: CASSPRTGSRNTEAFF.

The V gene is TRBV15, the J gene TRBJ2-1, with a possible D match to TRBD2 (5 bases). CDR3 length equals 13 residues. Germline-derived CDR1 and CDR2 are LNHNV and YYDKDF (reference sequence). V was pared by 0 bases and J by 8 bases, with 8 bases between. In nucleotides, the CDR3 is TGTGCCACCAGCAGAGATGGGGAGCATGAGCAGTTCTTC. It is translated as CATSRDGEHEQFF.

Concerning this clone itself: Sequence at one end of the junction differs from germline and may be a read error. CDR3 amino acids: CSTSGLAGSTDTQYF. The DNA for the CDR3 is TGCAGTACTAGTGGACTAGCGGGGAGCACAGATACGCAGTATTTT. The rearrangement links TRBV20-1 to TRBJ2-3; 12 nucleotides line up with TRBD2. CDR1 and CDR2 (germline): DFQATT, SNEGSKA (reference sequence). This CDR3 comprises 15 residues.

V is TRBV13 and J is TRBJ2-1; 7 bases fit TRBD1. The germline V gene has CDR1 PRHDT and CDR2 FYEKMQ (reference sequence). The CDR3 sequence is 14 residues long. Trimming took 0 bases from V and 7 from J; bases not matched to a gene: 3. The CDR3 DNA reads TGTGCCAGCAGCTTAGGAAACAGGGGAAATGAGCAGTTCTTC. This translates into CASSLGNRGNEQFF.

In DNA form, the CDR3 reads TGTGCCAGCAGTCAACAGCTGGACAGACCTGATGGCTACACCTTC. Its translation is CASSQQLDRPDGYTF. The chain joins TRBV6-2 or TRBV6-3 to TRBJ1-2, with a possible D match to TRBD1 (6 bases). There are 15 residues in the CDR3. V was shortened by 5 bases and J by 6 bases, with 19 bases between the two germline ends. Germline values: CDR1 MNHEY, CDR2 SVGEGT.

This clone was seen a single time. This rearrangement joins TRBV28 to TRBJ2-2; a possible D gene is TRBD2 (6 bases). The CDR3 is made up of 18 amino acids. Looked up from germline, CDR1 is MDHEN and CDR2 is SYDVKM. V lost 0 bases and J lost 4, with 18 bases in between. The DNA for the CDR3 is TGTGCCAGCAGTTTATGGGACTTGGGTGGGAGGTCCACCGGGGAGCTGTTTTTT. Its translation: CASSLWDLGGRSTGELFF.

The CDR3 is CASSPRDRGHEKLFF. CDR3 nucleotides: TGTGCCAGCAGCCCCCGGGACAGGGGCCATGAAAAACTGTTTTTT. J is TRBJ1-4 and V is TRBV7-6; the match to TRBD1 covers 10 bases. The CDR3 is 15 amino acids. J lost 6 bases, V lost 5 bases, and 6 bases had no gene match. Germline assignment: CDR1 SGHVS and CDR2 FNYEAQ. Together with reference TRBV7-6 and TRBJ1-4, the CDR3 gives the full variable domain: GAGVSQSPRYKVTKRGQDVALRCDPISGHVSLYWYRQALGQGPEFLTYFNYEAQQDKSGLPNDRFSAERPEGSISTLTIQRTEQRDSAMYRCASSPRDRGHEKLFFGSGTQLSVL.